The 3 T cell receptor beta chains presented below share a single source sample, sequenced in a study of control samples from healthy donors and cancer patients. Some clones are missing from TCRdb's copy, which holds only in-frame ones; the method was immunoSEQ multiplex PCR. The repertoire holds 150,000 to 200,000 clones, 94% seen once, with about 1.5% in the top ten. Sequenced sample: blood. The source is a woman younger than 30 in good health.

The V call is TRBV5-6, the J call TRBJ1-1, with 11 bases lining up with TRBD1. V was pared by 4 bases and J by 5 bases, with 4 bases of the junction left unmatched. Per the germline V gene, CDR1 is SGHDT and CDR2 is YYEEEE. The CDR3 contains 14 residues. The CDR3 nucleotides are TGTGCCAGCAGCACGGGGACAGGGGGTACTGAAGCTTTCTTT. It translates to CASSTGTGGTEAFF.

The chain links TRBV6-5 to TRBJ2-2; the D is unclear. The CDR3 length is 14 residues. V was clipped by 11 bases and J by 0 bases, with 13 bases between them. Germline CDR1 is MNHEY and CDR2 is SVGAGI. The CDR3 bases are TGTGCCGCGCAGGACCGCTCGAACACCGGGGAGCTGTTTTTT. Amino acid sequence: CAAQDRSNTGELFF.

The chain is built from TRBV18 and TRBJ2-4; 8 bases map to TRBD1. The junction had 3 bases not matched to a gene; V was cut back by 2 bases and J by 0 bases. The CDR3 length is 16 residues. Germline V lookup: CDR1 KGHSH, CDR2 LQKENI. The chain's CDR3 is CASSPGQGRAKNIQYF. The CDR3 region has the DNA TGTGCCAGCTCACCAGGACAGGGACGAGCCAAAAACATTCAGTACTTC.